The text below deals with one T cell receptor (beta chain). What it binds is unknown. The sample originates from a study of OX40 agonist ivuxolimab in advanced cancers. As for the study in general: Enrolled patients in dose escalation had cancers that were hepatocellular carcinoma, melanoma, renal cell or head and neck cancer. People who had prior anti-PD-1, anti-PD-L1 or anti-CTLA-4 therapy could take part, and approximately 44% had some.

Generated by immunoSEQ multiplex PCR, the TCRdb table keeps only in-frame clones and is missing some. This sample has under 75,000 clones, with 70% to 90% found just once. The V and J ends lost 0 bases and 4 bases respectively, with 13 bases between them. Germline CDR1 and CDR2: SGHAT and FQNNGV. The CDR3 consists of 15 residues. Whole-study results and caveats: CD4+ and CD8+ blood T cells expanded clonally by week 6 at 0.1 to 3.0 mg/kg. On average, CD8+ T cells had more expanded clones than CD4+.

V is TRBV11-2 and J is TRBJ2-7; D is undetermined. This sequence was found in an adult with an advanced solid tumor such as melanoma, head and neck, liver or kidney cancer. This material consisted of CD4+ or CD8+ T cells sorted from blood, taken in a trial of the OX40 agonist ivuxolimab. The CDR3 nucleotides are TGTGCCAGCAGCTTAGATGGTCTGGGTGCTTACGAGCAGTACTTC. Translating gives CASSLDGLGAYEQYF. The variable domain in full, with the rest retrieved from reference TRBV11-2 and TRBJ2-7, is EAGVAQSPRYKIIEKRQSVAFWCNPISGHATLYWYQQILGQGPKLLIQFQNNGVVDDSQLPKDRFSAERLKGVDSTLKIQPAKLEDSAVYLCASSLDGLGAYEQYFGPGTRLTVT.